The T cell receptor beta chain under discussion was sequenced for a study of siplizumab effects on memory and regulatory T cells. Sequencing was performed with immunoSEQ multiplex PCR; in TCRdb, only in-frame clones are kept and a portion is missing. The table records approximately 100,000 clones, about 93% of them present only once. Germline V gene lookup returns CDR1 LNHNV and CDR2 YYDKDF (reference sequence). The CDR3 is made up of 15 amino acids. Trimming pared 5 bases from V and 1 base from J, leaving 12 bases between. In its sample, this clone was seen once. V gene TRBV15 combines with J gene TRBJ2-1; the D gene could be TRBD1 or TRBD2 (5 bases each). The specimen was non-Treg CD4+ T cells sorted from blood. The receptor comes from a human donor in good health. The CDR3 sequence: CATSLRGVSYNEQFF. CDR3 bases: TGTGCCACCAGCCTCCGAGGGGTTTCCTACAATGAGCAGTTCTTC.